These 30 T cell receptor beta chains were all obtained from the same sample, sequenced in a study of T cell repertoires in cytomegalovirus infection. The antigens these receptors bind are not known. TCRdb re-analysed the reads in MiXCR, keeping a single row per CDR3 protein. The table has roughly 570,000 distinct CDR3 sequences, just under 40% seen once; the top ten hold 48%. The sample consisted of cultured PBMCs, taken from culture after CMV antigen stimulation. All receptors come from a human donor in good health (CMV status not recorded). Some clones in this sample may be carry-over from other donors' samples.

The CDR3 DNA reads as TGTGCCAGCAGTCGTAACGTTAAACTGTTTTTT. Translated: CASSRNVKLFF. The J gene is TRBJ1-4, the V gene TRBV7-6; unclear D gene. Germline V lookup: CDR1 SGHVS, CDR2 FNYEAQ. V gave up 6 bases and J gave up 11 bases, with 10 bases separating them. This CDR3 is 11 amino acids long.

This clonotype was found many times. The J gene is TRBJ2-1, the V gene TRBV7-2; no reliable D call. Germline values: CDR1 SGHTA, CDR2 FQGNSA. CDR3 size: 11 residues. The V and J ends lost 4 bases and 6 bases respectively, with 4 bases between them. CDR3 bases: TGTGCCAGCAGCTCAGGCAATGAGCAGTTCTTC. This codes for CASSSGNEQFF.

This clonotype was seen a few times. The V gene is TRBV5-1, the J gene TRBJ1-1; D perhaps matches TRBD1 (5 bases). V lost 6 bases and J lost 2, with 11 bases in between. The V gene's germline CDR1 is SGHRS and CDR2 YFSETQ. The CDR3 covers 13 residues. CDR3 DNA sequence: TGCGCCAGCACCAATACAGGTAACACTGAAGCTTTCTTT. It yields the protein CASTNTGNTEAFF.

The count of this clonotype is one. CDR3 protein: CASSPGTGGMAFF. Here the CDR3 DNA reads TGTGCCAGCTCACCAGGGACAGGGGGAATGGCTTTCTTT. The chain links TRBV18 to TRBJ1-1; TRBD1 matches 11 bases. Looked up from germline, CDR1 is KGHSH and CDR2 is LQKENI. The ends lost 2 bases at V and 11 bases at J; junction bases unmatched: 4. The CDR3 is 13 amino acids.

Comment on this clonotype: Mismatch with germline at one junction end may stem from a read error. The CDR3 loop is CASSSTGTGYNEQSF. CDR3 sequence (DNA): TGTGCCAGCAGTTCTACCGGGACAGGCTACAATGAGCAGTCCTTC. The rearrangement uses TRBV7-2 and TRBJ2-1; 8 bases fit TRBD1. The CDR3 is 15 amino acids. The V gene's germline CDR1 is SGHTA and CDR2 FQGNSA.

In its sample, this clonotype was seen a few times. The chain links TRBV6-2 or TRBV6-3 to TRBJ1-5, with D hard to call. Germline CDR1 and CDR2: MNHEY and SVGEGT. Trimming shortened V by 5 bases and J by 4 bases, and 9 bases separated the two germline ends. This CDR3 is built from 13 residues. The CDR3 protein is CASSKWGNQPQHF. The CDR3 DNA sequence: TGTGCCAGCAGTAAATGGGGTAATCAGCCCCAGCATTTT.

Only a few counts were recorded for this clonotype. The V and J genes are TRBV27 and TRBJ2-3, with D tentatively TRBD1 (5 bases). Trimming pared 5 bases from V and 2 bases from J, leaving 11 bases between. CDR1 MNHEY and CDR2 SMNVEV come from the germline V gene (reference sequence). The CDR3 covers 14 residues. The CDR3 coding sequence is TGTGCCAGCAGTGACAGTCTATCCACAGATACGCAGTATTTT. Amino acids: CASSDSLSTDTQYF.

The chain uses TRBV6-2 or TRBV6-3 and TRBJ2-7; 7 nucleotides line up with TRBD1. The CDR3 length is 15 residues. The germline V gene has CDR1 MNHEY and CDR2 SVGEGT. V lost 5 bases and J lost 4; bases outside the gene matches: 11. CDR3 nucleotides: TGTGCCAGCAGTGATCCCGGACAGGCCCGATACGAGCAGTACTTC. Translating it yields CASSDPGQARYEQYF.

This clonotype was seen a handful of times. V usage is TRBV27 and J usage is TRBJ1-2, with TRBD1 as a possible D gene (5 bases). The V gene lost 5 bases and the J gene lost 3 bases, with 13 bases spanning the gap. This CDR3 spans 14 amino acids. Germline-derived CDR1 and CDR2 are MNHEY and SMNVEV (reference sequence). The CDR3 region is CASSQGPGHYGYTF. CDR3 coding DNA: TGTGCCAGCAGTCAAGGCCCGGGGCACTATGGCTACACCTTC.

This clonotype was observed a handful of times. V is TRBV7-4 and J is TRBJ1-6; 8 nucleotides align to TRBD1. Germline trimming cut 6 bases from V and 10 bases from J; bases unmatched to any gene: 8. CDR1 is SGHVT and CDR2 is SQSDAQ in the germline V gene. This CDR3 spans 14 amino acids. The CDR3 sequence: CASSQDRGGSPLHF. The CDR3 DNA is TGTGCCAGCAGTCAAGACAGGGGCGGGTCACCCCTCCACTTT.

A few counts support this clonotype. This chain uses TRBV6-1 with TRBJ1-3; D gene ambiguous. The CDR3 has 14 residues. The V gene's germline CDR1 is MNHNS and CDR2 SASEGT. V was shortened by 5 bases and J by 0 bases, with 8 bases between the two germline ends. Here the CDR3 DNA reads TGTGCCAGCAGTTCCGATAGCTCTGGAAACACCATATATTTT. This codes for CASSSDSSGNTIYF.

V usage is TRBV7-2 and J usage is TRBJ2-7; 7 bases fit TRBD1. This CDR3 has 14 amino acids. The V gene end was trimmed by 4 bases and the J gene end by 5 bases; junction bases not matched to a gene: 8. Germline-derived CDR1 and CDR2 are SGHTA and FQGNSA. CDR3 bases: TGTGCCAGCAGCTCGGCAAGGGGGCCCCACGAGCAGTACTTC. Protein product: CASSSARGPHEQYF.

This chain links TRBV7-2 with TRBJ2-7; 10 bases line up with TRBD2. This CDR3 is built from 14 residues. The V segment lost 5 bases and the J segment 4 bases; nucleotides outside the gene matches: 5. CDR1 and CDR2 from the germline V gene are SGHTA and FQGNSA. CDR3 nucleotides: TGTGCCAGCAGCCCGGGACTAGCGTGGTACGAGCAGTACTTC. As protein: CASSPGLAWYEQYF.

This clonotype came up a few times. The chain carries TRBV6-1 and TRBJ2-5, with 12 bases identical to TRBD1. Germline V CDR1 and CDR2: MNHNS, SASEGT. The CDR3 totals 16 residues. Losses at the gene ends were 4 bases for V and 2 bases for J; bases not matched to a gene: 5. CDR3 in amino acids: CASSAGTGGGQETQYF. The CDR3 nucleotides read TGTGCCAGCAGTGCCGGGACAGGGGGCGGACAAGAGACCCAGTACTTC.

This clonotype has only a few counts. CDR3 sequence (DNA): TGTGCCAGCAGGCCTAGCGGGAGTTTCTACGAGCAGTACTTC. Translation: CASRPSGSFYEQYF. This chain uses TRBV12-3 or TRBV12-4 with TRBJ2-7, with 10 bases matching TRBD2. The CDR3 is 14 amino acids. J lost 3 bases, V lost 6 bases, and 5 bases had no gene match.

This clonotype turned up a few times. The chain combines TRBV6-5 with TRBJ2-7; 7 bases fit TRBD1. This CDR3 contains 12 residues. Losses at the gene ends were 6 bases for V and 7 bases for J; bases not matched to a gene: 6. Looked up from germline, CDR1 is MNHEY and CDR2 is SVGAGI. CDR3 amino acids: CASRTGYGEQYF. CDR3 in DNA: TGTGCCAGCAGGACAGGGTACGGAGAGCAGTACTTC.

The chain is built from TRBV5-1 and TRBJ2-3; 13 positions agree with TRBD2. Germline lookup yields CDR1 SGHRS and CDR2 YFSETQ. This CDR3 has 17 residues. The V segment lost 3 bases and the J segment 3 bases; nucleotides outside the gene matches: 7. The CDR3 loop is CASSSGLAGVLTDTQYF. CDR3 coding DNA: TGCGCCAGCAGCTCCGGACTAGCGGGGGTGCTTACAGATACGCAGTATTTT.

V and J are TRBV12-3 or TRBV12-4 and TRBJ2-3; D is uncertain. The CDR3 is made up of 11 amino acids. The V end was cut by 1 base, the J end by 10 bases, with 6 bases between. The CDR3 here is CASSLGKAQYF. The CDR3 DNA sequence: TGTGCCAGCAGTTTAGGAAAAGCGCAGTATTTT.

The rearrangement links TRBV5-1 to TRBJ2-5; D is possibly TRBD2 (5 bases). V lost 7 bases and J 2 bases, leaving 21 bases between the germline ends. Germline-derived CDR1 and CDR2 are SGHRS and YFSETQ. The CDR3 extends over 16 amino acids. The CDR3 loop is CASGRPGGPPQETQYF. In DNA, the CDR3 is TGCGCCAGCGGAAGACCTGGCGGGCCCCCGCAAGAGACCCAGTACTTC.

This clonotype showed up just a few times. The rearrangement links TRBV7-6 to TRBJ2-3; 8 bases fit TRBD2. The V gene's germline CDR1 is SGHVS and CDR2 FNYEAQ. With V trimmed by 4 bases and J by 5 bases, 14 bases remained unmatched. The CDR3 is made up of 17 amino acids. The CDR3 bases are TGTGCCAGCAGCTCCGGGGTAGCGGGATGGGGCGAAGATACGCAGTATTTT. Its translation: CASSSGVAGWGEDTQYF.

This clonotype has only a few counts. The gene calls are TRBV19 and TRBJ2-7, with 7 nucleotides matching TRBD1. The J segment lost 4 bases and the V segment lost 3 bases, leaving 9 bases of the junction unmatched. CDR3 length: 15 residues. Germline V gene lookup returns CDR1 LNHDA and CDR2 SQIVND (reference sequence). The CDR3 DNA is TGTGCCAGTAGTATGGGCCCCCGGGACAGTTACGAGCAGTACTTC. It yields the protein CASSMGPRDSYEQYF.

The genes are TRBV20-1 and TRBJ2-1, with 12 bases fitting TRBD2. This CDR3 is 14 amino acids long. Per the germline V gene, CDR1 is DFQATT and CDR2 is SNEGSKA (reference sequence). V was pared by 5 bases and J by 5 bases, with 4 bases of the junction left unmatched. This CDR3 is CSAPRTSGNNEQFF. The CDR3 DNA follows: TGCAGTGCTCCCCGGACTAGCGGGAACAATGAGCAGTTCTTC.

This clonotype was detected only a few times. V is TRBV7-9 and J is TRBJ2-5; D unclear. The germline V gene encodes CDR1 SEHNR and CDR2 FQNEAQ (reference sequence). The CDR3 runs to 13 residues. Trimming pared 7 bases from V and 2 bases from J, leaving 11 bases between. CDR3 amino acids: CASTSVPQETQYF. In nucleotides, the CDR3 is TGTGCCAGCACCTCAGTGCCACAAGAGACCCAGTACTTC. The complete variable domain, with remaining parts taken from reference TRBV7-9 and TRBJ2-5, reads DTGVSQNPRHKITKRGQNVTFRCDPISEHNRLYWYRQTLGQGPEFLTYFQNEAQLEKSRLLSDRFSAERPKGSFSTLEIQRTEQGDSAMYLCASTSVPQETQYFGPGTRLLVL.

The chain joins TRBV7-2 to TRBJ2-3; 9 nucleotides align to TRBD2. CDR1 and CDR2 from the germline V gene are SGHTA and FQGNSA. The CDR3 runs 15 residues. The ends lost 5 bases at V and 5 bases at J; junction bases unmatched: 8. CDR3 region: CASSVGLANGDTQYF. CDR3 nucleotide sequence: TGTGCCAGCAGCGTGGGACTAGCCAACGGAGATACGCAGTATTTT.

This chain connects TRBV5-1 to TRBJ2-3; 8 bases fit TRBD2. This CDR3 is built from 15 residues. J lost 3 bases, V lost 4 bases, and 7 bases had no gene match. Per the germline V gene, CDR1 is SGHRS and CDR2 is YFSETQ. The CDR3 is CASSTGGGRTDTQYF. The CDR3 DNA reads TGCGCCAGCAGCACCGGAGGCGGGAGGACAGATACGCAGTATTTT.

The chain couples TRBV7-8 to TRBJ2-2; D tentatively reads TRBD1 or TRBD2 (5 bases each). This CDR3 is 16 amino acids long. Germline V gene data show CDR1 as SGHVS and CDR2 as FQNEAQ. The V and J ends lost 3 bases and 1 base respectively, with 12 bases between them. The CDR3 is CASSFVGTLNTGELFF. CDR3 coding DNA: TGTGCCAGCAGCTTTGTCGGGACCCTGAACACCGGGGAGCTGTTTTTT. The full variable domain, with the rest looked up from reference TRBV7-8 and TRBJ2-2, is GAGVSQSPRYKVAKRGQDVALRCDPISGHVSLFWYQQALGQGPEFLTYFQNEAQLDKSGLPSDRFFAERPEGSVSTLKIQRTQQEDSAVYLCASSFVGTLNTGELFFGEGSRLTVL.

The chain has TRBV29-1 and TRBJ2-1; D not certain. CDR1 is SQVTM and CDR2 is ANQGSEA in the germline V gene. This CDR3 is built from 12 residues. The V end lost 2 bases, the J end lost 9 bases, and 11 bases lay between the germline ends. Written as DNA, the CDR3 is TGCAGCGTTGAACTAAGGTTTGGTGAGCAGTTCTTC. As protein: CSVELRFGEQFF.

The CDR3 loop is CSAAPSGNYEQYF. The CDR3 DNA reads TGCAGCGCCGCGCCATCCGGGAACTACGAGCAGTACTTC. This chain uses TRBV29-1 with TRBJ2-7, with D possibly matching TRBD2 (5 bases). The germline CDR1 and CDR2 sequences are SQVTM and ANQGSEA. The CDR3 consists of 13 residues. The ends were cut back, 7 bases at V and 3 bases at J, with 16 bases in the middle.

The chain uses TRBV7-4 and TRBJ2-7; 7 bases are shared with TRBD1. This CDR3 contains 16 residues. J gave up 0 bases and V 0 bases, and 5 bases lay outside the gene matches. From germline, CDR1 is SGHVT and CDR2 SQSDAQ. CDR3: CASSLATGVYSYEQYF. DNA for the CDR3: TGTGCCAGCAGCTTAGCCACAGGGGTCTACTCCTACGAGCAGTACTTC.

The chain employs TRBV5-4 and TRBJ2-7; weak D call: TRBD2 (6 bases). Germline CDR1 reads SGHNT; CDR2 reads YYREEE (reference sequence). The CDR3 is made up of 13 amino acids. The V end lost 2 bases, the J end lost 6 bases, and 12 bases lay between the germline ends. CDR3: CASSLGGEGEQYF. The CDR3 region has the DNA TGTGCCAGCAGCTTAGGAGGGGAAGGCGAGCAGTACTTC.